Below, 17 T cell receptor beta chains from the same sample are listed, as sequenced in a study of cytomegalovirus exposure and HLA in healthy donors. Both 60 Vbeta primers and 13 Jbeta primers went into the PCR. Sequencing used immunoSEQ multiplex PCR; TCRdb keeps in-frame clones, though not all of them. The sample has 150,000 to 200,000 clones, 65% to 80% seen once; the top ten hold more than 3%. The sequenced sample consisted of PBMCs. The receptor source for this set is a male donor in good health and CMV-seronegative.

The chain recombines TRBV11-2 with TRBJ2-7, with D possibly TRBD1 on 6 matching bases. V was cut by 5 bases and J by 4 bases, with 18 bases left in between. The CDR3 is 15 residues long. Germline V CDR1 and CDR2: SGHAT, FQNNGV. CDR3 nucleotide sequence: TGTGCCAGCAGCCGAGGACAGTATCGGATATACGAGCAGTACTTC. It encodes CASSRGQYRIYEQYF.

J is TRBJ1-2 and V is TRBV13; 7 bases are a match to TRBD1. J gave up 4 bases and V 2 bases, and 13 bases lay outside the gene matches. This CDR3 contains 17 residues. Germline CDR1 is PRHDT and CDR2 is FYEKMQ (reference sequence). The CDR3 loop is CASSLLTGRPGGYGYTF. DNA of the CDR3: TGTGCCAGCAGCTTATTGACAGGGCGGCCAGGGGGCTATGGCTACACCTTC.

CDR3 sequence (DNA): TGTGCCAGCAGTTATAGGGCTAGCCGGTACAATGAGCAGTTCTTC. Its protein product is CASSYRASRYNEQFF. This chain joins TRBV6-5 and TRBJ2-1; TRBD2 might be the D (5 bases). This CDR3 spans 15 amino acids. V lost 3 bases and J 4 bases, leaving 13 bases between the germline ends. Germline loops: CDR1 MNHEY, CDR2 SVGAGI.

The chain employs TRBV2 and TRBJ2-5; 11 positions match TRBD2. The CDR3 length is 15 residues. Germline trimming cut 4 bases from V and 2 bases from J; bases unmatched to any gene: 3. CDR1 and CDR2 (germline): SNHLY, FYNNEI. The CDR3 DNA reads TGTGCCAGCAGTGGGACTAGCGGGTCACAAGAGACCCAGTACTTC. This codes for CASSGTSGSQETQYF.

The CDR3, as DNA: TGTGCCAGCAGCGTGACTAGCGGGAGGTTGAATGAGCAGTTCTTC. This sequence encodes CASSVTSGRLNEQFF. The V and J genes are TRBV9 and TRBJ2-1, with 13 bases matching TRBD2. Germline CDR1 SGDLS, CDR2 YYNGEE. Trimming at V came to 2 bases and at J to 7 bases, leaving 3 bases not matched to a gene. The CDR3 loop spans 15 amino acids.

This clone has a single count. This chain uses TRBV27 with TRBJ1-1, with D maybe TRBD1 (6 bases). The V end lost 3 bases, the J end lost 6 bases, and 23 bases lay between the germline ends. Germline loops: CDR1 MNHEY, CDR2 SMNVEV (reference sequence). The CDR3 is made up of 17 amino acids. The CDR3 nucleotides are TGTGCCAGCAGTTTGGTCCGAATTAACAGGGCTGGGGCTGAAGCTTTCTTT. Translation: CASSLVRINRAGAEAFF.

The chain recombines TRBV23-1 with TRBJ2-1; 11 bases agree with TRBD2. TRBV23-1 is an open reading frame whose function is uncertain. CDR3 length: 19 amino acids. Losses at the gene ends were 4 bases for V and 5 bases for J; bases not matched to a gene: 16. The CDR3 coding sequence is TGCGCCAGCAGTCCTCGTTCCCCTAGCGGGGGGCCTCTAAACAATGAGCAGTTCTTC. As protein: CASSPRSPSGGPLNNEQFF.

This chain uses TRBV5-1 with TRBJ2-1, with 9 bases fitting TRBD1. Germline CDR1 and CDR2: SGHRS and YFSETQ. The CDR3 contains 15 residues. V was clipped by 4 bases and J by 9 bases; unmatched bases: 11. DNA for the CDR3: TGCGCCAGCAGCCTTACAGGGGGCGCAGGAGGTGAGCAGTTCTTC. Encoded protein: CASSLTGGAGGEQFF.

The rearrangement links TRBV5-1 to TRBJ2-2; D is uncertain. The CDR3 sequence is 13 residues long. Per germline, CDR1 SGHRS and CDR2 YFSETQ. Deletions cut 2 bases from V and 8 bases from J, with 10 bases between. The DNA of the CDR3 is TGCGCCAGCAGCTTCCTAGAAGGTGGGGAGCTGTTTTTT. Translated: CASSFLEGGELFF.

The chain has TRBV19 and TRBJ2-3, with 8 bases lining up with TRBD2. This CDR3 contains 13 residues. Germline V gene lookup returns CDR1 LNHDA and CDR2 SQIVND (reference sequence). Losses at the gene ends were 5 bases for V and 8 bases for J; bases not matched to a gene: 6. The DNA for the CDR3 is TGTGCCAGTAGTGTGGGACTAGAATCTACGCAGTATTTT. Its protein is CASSVGLESTQYF.

The chain carries TRBV28 and TRBJ2-3; 11 bases match TRBD2. CDR1 is MDHEN, CDR2 SYDVKM, per germline. Losses at the gene ends were 7 bases for V and 2 bases for J; bases not matched to a gene: 5. This CDR3 region has 15 residues. The DNA of the CDR3 is TGTGCCAGCACCCTAGCGGGGGGCTACACAGATACGCAGTATTTT. Its translation: CASTLAGGYTDTQYF.

This clone was found once. V usage is TRBV4-1 and J usage is TRBJ2-7; D perhaps matches TRBD2 (6 bases). CDR3 size: 17 residues. CDR1 MGHRA and CDR2 YSYEKL come from the germline V gene. Deletions cut 1 base from V and 0 bases from J, with 16 bases between. The CDR3 DNA reads TGCGCCAGCAGCCAAGCCCCTGGGGGAGGCCGCTCCTACGAGCAGTACTTC. It yields the protein CASSQAPGGGRSYEQYF.

There are a few counts of this clone. The chain recombines TRBV28 with TRBJ1-1; perhaps TRBD1 as D (5 bases). The CDR3 runs 16 residues. Trimming shortened V by 2 bases and J by 5 bases, and 18 bases separated the two germline ends. The germline CDR1 and CDR2 sequences are MDHEN and SYDVKM. CDR3 residues: CASSLRPLVGGTEAFF. As DNA, the CDR3 is TGTGCCAGCAGTTTACGACCACTTGTCGGGGGGACTGAAGCTTTCTTT.

The chain links TRBV6-6 to TRBJ2-5, with D possibly being TRBD2 (6 bases). This CDR3 comprises 13 residues. V gave up 6 bases and J gave up 4 bases, with 12 bases separating them. Germline assignment: CDR1 MNHNY and CDR2 SVGAGI (reference sequence). CDR3 residues: CASRIPGLETQYF. The CDR3 nucleotides read TGTGCCAGCAGGATTCCGGGACTAGAGACCCAGTACTTC.

V and J are TRBV9 and TRBJ2-3, with TRBD2 matching over 7 bases. V shed 0 bases, J shed 4 bases, and the junction held 8 bases outside the gene matches. The length of the CDR3 is 16 residues. Germline values: CDR1 SGDLS, CDR2 YYNGEE. CDR3 amino acids: CASSVDDGGFPDTQYF. The CDR3, as DNA: TGTGCCAGCAGCGTAGATGACGGGGGGTTCCCAGATACGCAGTATTTT.

The chain carries TRBV2 and TRBJ2-3; D not resolved. V shed 5 bases and J shed 2 bases, with 11 bases lying between them. CDR3 length equals 14 residues. Germline V gene data show CDR1 as SNHLY and CDR2 as FYNNEI. The CDR3 protein is CASSTSIATDTQYF. In nucleotides, the CDR3 is TGTGCCAGCAGTACATCCATCGCCACAGATACGCAGTATTTT.

The J gene is TRBJ2-3, the V gene TRBV30; TRBD2 matches at 12 bases. Germline-derived CDR1 and CDR2 are GTSNPN and SVGIG (reference sequence). The V and J ends lost 4 bases and 2 bases, in that order; junction bases with no gene match: 10. The CDR3 loop spans 17 amino acids. The CDR3 spells CAWTKGLAGMVTDTQYF. CDR3 nucleotides: TGTGCCTGGACCAAAGGACTAGCGGGGATGGTCACAGATACGCAGTATTTT. The full variable domain, completed using reference TRBV30 and TRBJ2-3, is SQTIHQWPATLVQPVGSPLSLECTVEGTSNPNLYWYRQAAGRGLQLLFYSVGIGQISSEVPQNLSASRPQDRQFILSSKKLLLSDSGFYLCAWTKGLAGMVTDTQYFGPGTRLTVL.